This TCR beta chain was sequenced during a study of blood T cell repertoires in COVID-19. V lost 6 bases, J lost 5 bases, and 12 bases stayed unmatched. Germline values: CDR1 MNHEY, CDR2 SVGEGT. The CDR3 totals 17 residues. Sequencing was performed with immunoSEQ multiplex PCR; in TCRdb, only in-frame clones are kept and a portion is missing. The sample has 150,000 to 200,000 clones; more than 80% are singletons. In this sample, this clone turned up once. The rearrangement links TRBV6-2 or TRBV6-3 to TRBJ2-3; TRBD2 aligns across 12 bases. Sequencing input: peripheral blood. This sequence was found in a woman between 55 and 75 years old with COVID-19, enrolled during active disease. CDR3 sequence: CASSFPLAGGTKDTQYF. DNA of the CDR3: TGTGCCAGCAGCTTCCCCCTAGCGGGGGGGACAAAAGATACGCAGTATTTT.